A selection of T cell receptor beta chains follows, all from one sample in a study of blood T cell repertoires in COVID-19. Here immunoSEQ multiplex PCR was the method, and the copy in TCRdb shows in-frame clones only, minus some. The profile shows 300,000 to 350,000 clones, around 91% of them singletons. The specimen was PBMCs or T cells enriched from blood (not recorded which). These receptors came from a woman under 30 with acute COVID-19. Each CDR3 is given with its conserved first and last residue. A D gene is named only where the DNA matches it firmly. Expanded clones get a size class; other rows say once, few or many, or leave the size out.

>TRBV6-5|TRBJ2-2|few|TRBD2
CASRPGLAGAGELFF
TGTGCCAGCAGACCGGGACTAGCGGGAGCCGGGGAGCTGTTTTTT
>TRBV9|TRBJ2-7|NA|NA
CASSVDGGTFYEQYF
TGTGCCAGCAGCGTAGACGGCGGGACTTTCTACGAGCAGTACTTC
>TRBV28|TRBJ2-1|NA|TRBD2
CASSLLLAGYNEQFF
TGTGCCAGCAGTTTATTACTAGCGGGGTACAATGAGCAGTTCTTC
>TRBV9|TRBJ1-5|NA|NA
CASSTFTGLYSNQPQHF
TGTGCCAGCAGCACTTTTACAGGCCTTTATAGCAATCAGCCCCAGCATTTT
>TRBV7-2|TRBJ2-4|NA|NA
CASSLDSTPPLAKNIQYF
TGTGCCAGCAGCTTAGATTCAACGCCACCACTAGCCAAAAACATTCAGTACTTC
>TRBV5-1|TRBJ1-3|NA|NA
CASQETSGNTIYF
TGCGCCAGCCAGGAAACCTCTGGAAACACCATATATTTT
>TRBV19|TRBJ1-5|NA|NA
CASRPSPGATGRQPQHF
TGTGCCAGTAGGCCCAGCCCCGGGGCAACGGGGAGGCAGCCCCAGCATTTT
>TRBV30|TRBJ1-5|once|TRBD1
CAWSEGARQPQHF
TGTGCCTGGAGTGAGGGGGCACGTCAGCCCCAGCATTTT
>TRBV24-1|TRBJ1-1|NA|TRBD1
CATAKGGAANTEAFF
TGTGCCACCGCCAAAGGGGGCGCGGCGAACACTGAAGCTTTCTTT
>TRBV27|TRBJ2-3|NA|TRBD2
CASRRIGLANTDTQYF
TGTGCCAGCAGGAGAATCGGACTAGCGAACACAGATACGCAGTATTTT
>TRBV12-3/TRBV12-4|TRBJ1-6|NA|NA
CASRDRSNSPLHF
TGTGCCAGCAGAGACAGGTCGAATTCACCCCTCCACTTT
>TRBV5-6|TRBJ1-6|NA|NA
CASSTLAGGNSPLHF
TGTGCCAGCAGCACCCTTGCCGGAGGCAATTCACCCCTCCACTTT
>TRBV18|TRBJ1-3|few|TRBD1
CASSPRQGGDTIYF
TGTGCCAGCTCACCAAGACAGGGAGGAGACACCATATATTTT
>TRBV5-1|TRBJ2-2|few|TRBD2
CASSSGLAGVENGELFF
TGCGCCAGCAGCTCGGGACTAGCGGGAGTCGAGAACGGGGAGCTGTTTTTT
>TRBV9|TRBJ1-5|NA|NA
CASGGTDQPQHF
TGTGCCAGCGGGGGGACCGATCAGCCCCAGCATTTT
>TRBV4-1|TRBJ1-2|NA|NA
CASSQEGGSYGYTF
TGCGCCAGCAGCCAAGAGGGAGGGTCCTATGGCTACACCTTC
>TRBV3-1/TRBV3-2|TRBJ2-1|NA|TRBD2
CASSQGRLAGVNEQFF
TGTGCCAGCAGCCAAGGGCGGCTAGCGGGAGTCAATGAGCAGTTCTTC
>TRBV5-1|TRBJ2-2|NA|TRBD1
CASSRQDRGNTGELFF
TGCGCCAGCAGCAGACAGGACAGGGGGAACACCGGGGAGCTGTTTTTT
>TRBV5-1|TRBJ1-2|NA|NA
CASSLTSQNYGYTF
TGCGCCAGCAGCTTAACCTCCCAGAACTATGGCTACACCTTC
>TRBV6-2/TRBV6-3|TRBJ2-3|NA|NA
CASSPPGGLTDTQYF
TGTGCCAGCAGCCCCCCCGGGGGGCTCACAGATACGCAGTATTTT
>TRBV3-1/TRBV3-2|TRBJ1-2|NA|NA
CASSPGLTSDGYTF
TGTGCCAGCAGCCCGGGACTTACCTCGGATGGCTACACCTTC
>TRBV28|TRBJ2-7|NA|TRBD2
CASSPPGGSTDEQYF
TGTGCCAGCAGTCCACCGGGAGGTTCCACCGACGAGCAGTACTTC
>TRBV5-1|TRBJ2-1|NA|TRBD1
CASSSGQVSYNEQFF
TGCGCCAGCAGCTCGGGACAGGTTTCGTACAATGAGCAGTTCTTC
>TRBV3-1/TRBV3-2|TRBJ1-2|NA|NA
CASSQDPFDYGYTF
TGTGCCAGCAGCCAAGATCCTTTCGACTATGGCTACACCTTC
>TRBV27|TRBJ2-5|NA|TRBD1
CASSLRDRVTQYF
TGTGCCAGCAGTTTAAGGGACAGGGTAACCCAGTACTTC
>TRBV5-1|TRBJ1-2|once|NA
CASSFRYLSNYGYTF
TGCGCCAGCAGCTTCAGGTACTTATCCAACTATGGCTACACCTTC
>TRBV10-1|TRBJ1-2|NA|NA
CASSDNTPYGYTF
TGCGCCAGCAGTGACAACACCCCCTATGGCTACACCTTC
>TRBV30|TRBJ1-6|NA|NA
CAWTLNSPLHF
TGTGCCTGGACCCTAAATTCACCCCTCCACTTT
>TRBV20-1|TRBJ2-1|NA|NA
CSASAVSLTVYNEQFF
TGCAGTGCTAGTGCCGTGAGTTTGACAGTCTACAATGAGCAGTTCTTC
>TRBV15|TRBJ1-5|NA|NA
CATSRSRQPNQPQHF
TGTGCCACCAGCAGGTCGCGACAGCCCAATCAGCCCCAGCATTTT
>TRBV4-2|TRBJ2-1|NA|NA
CASSPRLEGWNEQFF
TGTGCCAGCAGCCCAAGACTAGAGGGTTGGAATGAGCAGTTCTTC
>TRBV11-2|TRBJ2-3|NA|TRBD2
CASSLDPLSGSASDTQYF
TGTGCCAGCAGCTTAGACCCCCTTAGCGGGAGTGCCTCAGATACGCAGTATTTT
>TRBV6-5|TRBJ1-1|NA|NA
CASSPPGVRTEAFF
TGTGCCAGCAGCCCCCCGGGGGTCAGAACTGAAGCTTTCTTT
>TRBV13|TRBJ2-1|NA|TRBD2
CASSLAGLAASSYNEQFF
TGTGCCAGCAGCTTAGCGGGACTAGCAGCGAGCTCCTACAATGAGCAGTTCTTC
>TRBV12-5|TRBJ2-7|few|TRBD2
CASGPGRGSSGRAFHEQYF
TGTGCTAGTGGTCCCGGCCGGGGCTCTAGTGGGAGGGCCTTCCACGAGCAGTACTTC
>TRBV7-9|TRBJ1-1|NA|NA
CASSLKGADTEAFF
TGTGCCAGCAGTTTAAAAGGGGCAGACACTGAAGCTTTCTTT
>TRBV2|TRBJ2-2|once|TRBD1
CASSEQGATGELFF
TGTGCCAGCAGTGAACAGGGGGCGACCGGGGAGCTGTTTTTT
>TRBV7-9|TRBJ2-3|NA|NA
CASSLAGVTDTQYF
TGTGCCAGCAGCTTAGCGGGAGTAACTGATACGCAGTATTTT
>TRBV5-1|TRBJ2-1|NA|TRBD2
CASSLLGTSGSLDEQFF
TGCGCCAGCAGCTTATTGGGGACTAGCGGGAGTTTGGATGAGCAGTTCTTC
>TRBV5-1|TRBJ2-7|NA|NA
CASSPDTPPYEQYF
TGCGCCAGCAGCCCTGACACTCCTCCCTACGAGCAGTACTTC